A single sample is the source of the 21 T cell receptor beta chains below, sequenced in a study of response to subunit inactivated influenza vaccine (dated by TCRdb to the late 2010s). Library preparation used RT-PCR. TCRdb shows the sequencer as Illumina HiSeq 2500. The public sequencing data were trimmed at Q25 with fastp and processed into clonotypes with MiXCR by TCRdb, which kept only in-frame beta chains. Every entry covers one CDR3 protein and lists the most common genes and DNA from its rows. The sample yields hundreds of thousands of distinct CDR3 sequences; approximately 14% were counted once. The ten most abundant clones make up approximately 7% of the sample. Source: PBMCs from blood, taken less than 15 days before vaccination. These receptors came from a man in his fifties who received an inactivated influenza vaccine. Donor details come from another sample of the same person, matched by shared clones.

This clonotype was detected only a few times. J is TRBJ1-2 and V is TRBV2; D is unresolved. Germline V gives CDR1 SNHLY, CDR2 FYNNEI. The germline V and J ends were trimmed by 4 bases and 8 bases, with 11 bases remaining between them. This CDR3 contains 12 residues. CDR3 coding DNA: TGTGCCAGCAGTGGTGCCCTCGGGGGCTACACCTTC. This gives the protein CASSGALGGYTF.

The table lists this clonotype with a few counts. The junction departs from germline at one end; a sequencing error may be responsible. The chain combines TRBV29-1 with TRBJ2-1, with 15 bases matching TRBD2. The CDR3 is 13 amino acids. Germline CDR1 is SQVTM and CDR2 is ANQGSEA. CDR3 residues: CSVGTSGRVEGIF. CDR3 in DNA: TGCAGCGTTGGGACTAGCGGGAGGGTGGAGGGGATCTTC.

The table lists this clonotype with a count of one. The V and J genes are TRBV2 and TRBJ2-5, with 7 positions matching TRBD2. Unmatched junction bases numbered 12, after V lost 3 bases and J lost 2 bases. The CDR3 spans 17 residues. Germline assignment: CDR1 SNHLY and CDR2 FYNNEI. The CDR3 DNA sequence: TGTGCCAGCAGTGACCAGCGGGGTTCGCTGATACAAGAGACCCAGTACTTC. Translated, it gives CASSDQRGSLIQETQYF.

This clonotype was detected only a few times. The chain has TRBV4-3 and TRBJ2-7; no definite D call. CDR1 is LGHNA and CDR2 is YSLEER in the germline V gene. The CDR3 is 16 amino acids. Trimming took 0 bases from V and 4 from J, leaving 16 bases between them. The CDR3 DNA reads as TGCGCCAGCAGCCAAGAGCGGAGACACTTAGGATACGAGCAGTACTTC. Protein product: CASSQERRHLGYEQYF.

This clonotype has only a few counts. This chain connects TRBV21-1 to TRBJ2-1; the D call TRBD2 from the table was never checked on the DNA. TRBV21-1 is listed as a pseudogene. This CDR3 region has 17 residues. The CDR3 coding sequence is TGTGCCAGCAGCAAATGGGGTAGCGGGGGGGTTCGAGGTGAGCAGTTCTTC. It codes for CASSKWGSGGVRGEQFF.

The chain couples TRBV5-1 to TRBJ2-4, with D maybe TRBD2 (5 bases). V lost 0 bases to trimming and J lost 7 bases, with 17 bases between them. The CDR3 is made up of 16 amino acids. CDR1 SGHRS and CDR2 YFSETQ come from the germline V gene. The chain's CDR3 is CASSLEASPGWNIQYF. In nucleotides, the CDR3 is TGCGCCAGCAGCTTGGAGGCTAGCCCGGGGTGGAACATTCAGTACTTC.

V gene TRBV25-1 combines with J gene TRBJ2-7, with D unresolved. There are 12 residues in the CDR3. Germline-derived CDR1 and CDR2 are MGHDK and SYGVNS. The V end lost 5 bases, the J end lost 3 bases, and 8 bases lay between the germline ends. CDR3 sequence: CASSRPYYEQYF. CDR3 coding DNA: TGTGCCAGCAGTAGGCCATACTACGAGCAGTACTTC.

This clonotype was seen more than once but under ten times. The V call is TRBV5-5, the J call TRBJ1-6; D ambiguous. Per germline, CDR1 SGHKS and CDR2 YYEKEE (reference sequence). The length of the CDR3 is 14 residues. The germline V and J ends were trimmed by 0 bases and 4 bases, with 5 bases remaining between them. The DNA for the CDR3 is TGTGCCAGCAGCTTGGACGGTTATAATTCACCCCTCCACTTT. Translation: CASSLDGYNSPLHF. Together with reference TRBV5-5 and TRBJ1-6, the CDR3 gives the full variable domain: DAGVTQSPTHLIKTRGQQVTLRCSPISGHKSVSWYQQVLGQGPQFIFQYYEKEERGRGNFPDRFSARQFPNYSSELNVNALLLGDSALYLCASSLDGYNSPLHFGNGTRLTVT.

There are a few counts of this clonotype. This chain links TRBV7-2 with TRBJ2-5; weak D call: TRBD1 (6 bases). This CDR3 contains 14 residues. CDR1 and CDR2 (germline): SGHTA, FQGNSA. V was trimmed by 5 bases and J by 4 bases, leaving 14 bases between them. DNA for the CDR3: TGTGCCAGCAGCCCCACCACAGGGCTAGAGACCCAGTACTTC. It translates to CASSPTTGLETQYF.

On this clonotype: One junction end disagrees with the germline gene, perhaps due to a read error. The CDR3 here is CASSLDGTGLYGQYF. The CDR3 nucleotides are TGTGCCAGCAGCCTCGACGGGACAGGGCTCTACGGGCAGTACTTC. J is TRBJ2-7 and V is TRBV7-2, with TRBD1 matching 9 bases. This CDR3 is built from 15 residues. Germline V gives CDR1 SGHTA, CDR2 FQGNSA.

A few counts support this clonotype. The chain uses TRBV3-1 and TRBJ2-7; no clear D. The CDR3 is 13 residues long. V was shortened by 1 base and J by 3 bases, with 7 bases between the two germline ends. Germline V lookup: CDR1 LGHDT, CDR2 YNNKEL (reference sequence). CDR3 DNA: TGTGCCAGCAGCCAAGCACTATACTACGAGCAGTACTTC. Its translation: CASSQALYYEQYF.

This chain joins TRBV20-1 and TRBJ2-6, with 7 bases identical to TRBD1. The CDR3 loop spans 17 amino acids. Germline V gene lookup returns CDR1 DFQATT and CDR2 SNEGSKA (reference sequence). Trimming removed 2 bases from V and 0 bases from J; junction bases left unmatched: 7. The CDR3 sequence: CSARFDRVSSGANVLTF. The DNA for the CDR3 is TGCAGTGCTAGATTCGACAGGGTTAGCTCTGGGGCCAACGTCCTGACTTTC.

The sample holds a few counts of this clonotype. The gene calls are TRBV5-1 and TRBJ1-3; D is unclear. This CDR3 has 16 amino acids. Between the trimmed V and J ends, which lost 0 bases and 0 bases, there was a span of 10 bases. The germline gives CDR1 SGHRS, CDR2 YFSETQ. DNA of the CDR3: TGCGCCAGCAGCTTGGGACGGAGATTCTCTGGAAACACCATATATTTT. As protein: CASSLGRRFSGNTIYF.

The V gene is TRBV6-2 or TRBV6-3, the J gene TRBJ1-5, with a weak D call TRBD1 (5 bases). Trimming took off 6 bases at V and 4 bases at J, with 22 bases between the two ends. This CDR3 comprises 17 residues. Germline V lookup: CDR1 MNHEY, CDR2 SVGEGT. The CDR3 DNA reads TGTGCCAGCAGCGACGGGTCAGGACACCGGGAAAATCAGCCCCAGCATTTT. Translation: CASSDGSGHRENQPQHF.

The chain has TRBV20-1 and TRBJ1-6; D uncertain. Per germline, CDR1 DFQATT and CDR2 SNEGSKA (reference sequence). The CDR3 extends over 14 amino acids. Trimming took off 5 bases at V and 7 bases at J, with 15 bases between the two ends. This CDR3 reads CSASLGLLNSPLHF. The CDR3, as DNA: TGCAGTGCTTCCCTGGGCCTATTAAATTCACCCCTCCACTTT.

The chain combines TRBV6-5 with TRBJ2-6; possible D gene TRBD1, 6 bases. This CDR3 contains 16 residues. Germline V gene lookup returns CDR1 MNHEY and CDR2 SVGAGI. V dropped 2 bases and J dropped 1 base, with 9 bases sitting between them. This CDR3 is CASSYTGTSGANVLTF. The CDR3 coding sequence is TGTGCCAGCAGTTACACCGGGACATCTGGGGCCAACGTCCTGACTTTC.

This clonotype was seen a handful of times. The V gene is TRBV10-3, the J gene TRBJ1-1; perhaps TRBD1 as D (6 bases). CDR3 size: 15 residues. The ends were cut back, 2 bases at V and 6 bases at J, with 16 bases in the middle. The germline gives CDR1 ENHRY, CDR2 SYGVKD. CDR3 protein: CAISETEGDSSEAFF. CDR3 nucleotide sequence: TGTGCCATCAGTGAGACCGAGGGGGATTCTTCTGAAGCTTTCTTT.

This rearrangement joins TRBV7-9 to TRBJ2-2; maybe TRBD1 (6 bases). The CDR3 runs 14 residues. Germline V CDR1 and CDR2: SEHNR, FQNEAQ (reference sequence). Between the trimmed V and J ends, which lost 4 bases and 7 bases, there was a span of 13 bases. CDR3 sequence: CASSSDRGDGELFF. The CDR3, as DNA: TGTGCCAGCAGCTCGGACAGAGGAGACGGGGAGCTGTTTTTT.

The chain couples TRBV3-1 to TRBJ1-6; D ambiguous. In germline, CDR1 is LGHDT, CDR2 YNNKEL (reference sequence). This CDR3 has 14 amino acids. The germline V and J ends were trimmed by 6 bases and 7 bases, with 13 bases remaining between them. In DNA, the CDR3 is TGTGCCAGCAGTCGGGATCGGTGGAATTCACCCCTCCACTTT. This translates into CASSRDRWNSPLHF.

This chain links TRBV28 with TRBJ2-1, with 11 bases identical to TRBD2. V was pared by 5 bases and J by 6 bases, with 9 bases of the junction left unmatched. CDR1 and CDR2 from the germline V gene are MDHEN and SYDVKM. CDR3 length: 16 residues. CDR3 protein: CASSAIAGGFLNEQFF. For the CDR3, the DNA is TGTGCCAGCAGTGCGATAGCGGGAGGGTTCCTCAATGAGCAGTTCTTC.

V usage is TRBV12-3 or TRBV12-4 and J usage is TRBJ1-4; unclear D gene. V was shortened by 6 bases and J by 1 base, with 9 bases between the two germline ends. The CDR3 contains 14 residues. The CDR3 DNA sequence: TGTGCCAGCAGCGCTTCCGGAACTAATGAAAAACTGTTTTTT. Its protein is CASSASGTNEKLFF.